The 12 T cell receptor beta chains presented below share a single source sample, sequenced in a study of blood T cell repertoires in COVID-19. Measured with immunoSEQ multiplex PCR; TCRdb has only the in-frame clones, and not every one. Among about 340,000 clones, around 88% were seen once, and the ten largest hold 2.5% to 3%. The sequencing input was peripheral blood. These receptors were collected from a man aged 25 to 45 with active or convalescent COVID-19.

V and J are TRBV28 and TRBJ2-5; 13 bases line up with TRBD2. The CDR3 length is 17 residues. V was clipped by 4 bases and J by 0 bases; unmatched bases: 5. CDR1 and CDR2 from the germline V gene are MDHEN and SYDVKM. The CDR3 coding sequence is TGTGCCAGCAGTTCTTTGACTAGCGGGAGGTACCAAGAGACCCAGTACTTC. The encoded protein is CASSSLTSGRYQETQYF.

This clone was found once. This chain links TRBV2 with TRBJ1-2; 8 bases are a match to TRBD1. V trimming: 6 bases; J trimming: 0 bases; junction bases outside the gene matches: 3. The CDR3 totals 14 residues. Germline V gene lookup returns CDR1 SNHLY and CDR2 FYNNEI. This CDR3 is CASRGTGSNYGYTF. In DNA, the CDR3 is TGTGCCAGCAGGGGGACAGGCTCTAACTATGGCTACACCTTC.

This sequence joins TRBV7-9 and TRBJ2-2; the D is unclear. Germline V lookup: CDR1 SEHNR, CDR2 FQNEAQ (reference sequence). Trimming took off 7 bases at V and 1 base at J, with 13 bases between the two ends. This CDR3 region has 15 residues. CDR3 protein: CASNVLQVNTGELFF. Here the CDR3 DNA reads TGTGCCAGCAACGTACTTCAGGTGAACACCGGGGAGCTGTTTTTT.

The sample holds one count of this clone. The V gene is TRBV6-4, the J gene TRBJ2-1; 7 nucleotides match TRBD1. The CDR3 covers 13 residues. The J segment lost 10 bases and the V segment lost 0 bases, leaving 3 bases of the junction unmatched. Germline loops: CDR1 MRHNA, CDR2 SNTAGT. CDR3 sequence (DNA): TGTGCCAGCAGTGACTCGTGGACAGGCGAGCAGTTCTTC. It yields the protein CASSDSWTGEQFF.

The rearrangement uses TRBV4-3 and TRBJ2-5, with TRBD1 identical over 8 bases. V was pared by 2 bases and J by 5 bases, with 7 bases of the junction left unmatched. The length of the CDR3 is 15 residues. Germline CDR1 and CDR2: LGHNA and YSLEER. In DNA, the CDR3 is TGCGCCAGCAGCCAAACGACAGGGGATTATGAGACCCAGTACTTC. This gives the protein CASSQTTGDYETQYF.

A few counts support this clone. This chain uses TRBV4-2 with TRBJ2-3; 7 nucleotides agree with TRBD1. The CDR3 spans 16 residues. Germline V gene data show CDR1 as LGHNA and CDR2 as YNFKEQ. V lost 0 bases and J lost 4; bases outside the gene matches: 7. CDR3 loop: CASSQDPATGADTQYF. The CDR3 nucleotides are TGTGCCAGCAGCCAAGACCCCGCTACAGGGGCAGATACGCAGTATTTT.

This clone came up many times. The J gene is TRBJ1-5, the V gene TRBV6-6, with D uncertain. V was clipped by 5 bases and J by 11 bases, with 10 bases between them. Per germline, CDR1 MNHNY and CDR2 SVGAGI (reference sequence). The CDR3 length is 11 residues. The CDR3 DNA sequence: TGTGCCAGCAGTCTTTCGGGGACCCAGCATTTT. This translates into CASSLSGTQHF.

The V call is TRBV19, the J call TRBJ1-4; no clear D. The CDR3 covers 13 residues. Germline-derived CDR1 and CDR2 are LNHDA and SQIVND (reference sequence). V dropped 4 bases and J dropped 6 bases, with 9 bases sitting between them. This CDR3 reads CASSNQRDEKLFF. As DNA, the CDR3 is TGTGCCAGTAGTAACCAGAGGGATGAAAAACTGTTTTTT.

The chain joins TRBV18 to TRBJ2-5, with D maybe TRBD1 (7 bases). The V gene's germline CDR1 is KGHSH and CDR2 LQKENI. With 4 bases removed from V and 1 base from J, the gap between germline ends came to 10 bases. This CDR3 region has 14 residues. CDR3 in DNA: TGTGCCAGCTCACGCGGGACAGTCCAAGAGACCCAGTACTTC. Translation: CASSRGTVQETQYF.

The genes are TRBV7-3 and TRBJ2-3; 8 bases agree with TRBD2. The CDR3 totals 16 residues. The trim removed 2 bases at V and 6 bases at J, leaving 10 bases unmatched. CDR1 is SGHTA and CDR2 is FQGTGA in the germline V gene. The CDR3 DNA follows: TGTGCCAGCAGCTTATCCCCGGGGGGGTCCTCCGATACGCAGTATTTT. Amino acid sequence: CASSLSPGGSSDTQYF. The full variable domain, completed using reference TRBV7-3 and TRBJ2-3, is GAGVSQTPSNKVTEKGKYVELRCDPISGHTALYWYRQSLGQGPEFLIYFQGTGAADDSGLPNDRFFAVRPEGSVSTLKIQRTERGDSAVYLCASSLSPGGSSDTQYFGPGTRLTVL.

V gene TRBV7-6 combines with J gene TRBJ2-1, with a possible D match to TRBD1 (6 bases). Germline CDR1 and CDR2: SGHVS and FNYEAQ. Trimming removed 5 bases from V and 4 bases from J, with 15 bases in between. This CDR3 comprises 15 residues. The CDR3 nucleotides read TGTGCCAGCAGCACCGCACAGGGTCGATACAATGAGCAGTTCTTC. Amino acid sequence: CASSTAQGRYNEQFF. Using reference TRBV7-6 and TRBJ2-1 for the parts outside the CDR3, the full variable domain is GAGVSQSPRYKVTKRGQDVALRCDPISGHVSLYWYRQALGQGPEFLTYFNYEAQQDKSGLPNDRFSAERPEGSISTLTIQRTEQRDSAMYRCASSTAQGRYNEQFFGPGTRLTVL.

V and J are TRBV18 and TRBJ1-3; D uncertain. V was cut by 3 bases and J by 0 bases, with 15 bases left in between. This CDR3 comprises 17 residues. Germline V gene sequence: CDR1 KGHSH, CDR2 LQKENI. This CDR3 is CASSPLPRSPSGNTIYF. The CDR3 DNA follows: TGTGCCAGCTCACCCCTCCCTCGGAGCCCCTCTGGAAACACCATATATTTT.